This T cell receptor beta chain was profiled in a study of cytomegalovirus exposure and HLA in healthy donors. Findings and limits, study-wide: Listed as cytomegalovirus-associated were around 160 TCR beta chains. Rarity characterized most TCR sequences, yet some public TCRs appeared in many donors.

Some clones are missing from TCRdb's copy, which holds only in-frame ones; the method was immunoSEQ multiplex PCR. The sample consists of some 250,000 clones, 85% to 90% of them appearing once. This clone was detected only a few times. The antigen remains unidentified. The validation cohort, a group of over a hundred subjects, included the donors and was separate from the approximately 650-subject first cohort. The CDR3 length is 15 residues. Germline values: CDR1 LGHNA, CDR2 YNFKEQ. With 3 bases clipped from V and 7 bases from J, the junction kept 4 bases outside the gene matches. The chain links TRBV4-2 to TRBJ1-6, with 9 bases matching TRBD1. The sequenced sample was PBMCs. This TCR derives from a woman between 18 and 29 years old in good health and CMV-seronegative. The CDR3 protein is CASSQWGQGNSPLHF. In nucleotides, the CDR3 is TGTGCCAGCAGCCAGTGGGGACAGGGAAATTCACCCCTCCACTTT.